The rows below give T cell receptor beta chains drawn from one sample of a study of metastatic and nonmetastatic thyroid tumors. TCRdb redid the clone calls on the PCR reads using MiXCR. The table records roughly 40,000 clones, about 16% of them present only once. The specimen was blood. The source of these receptors is a female donor with papillary thyroid cancer or a benign thyroid nodule (not recorded which). Some clones in this sample may be carry-over from other donors' samples. CDR3s include the opening cysteine and the closing phenylalanine or tryptophan. D genes are given only for firm matches. Clone sizes are given selectively: once, few, many, or a class where the clone is expanded.

cdr3_length,clone_size,j_call,d_call,v_call,cdr3_aa,cdr3_nt
12,many,TRBJ2-2,.,TRBV5-6,CASSPRTGELFF,TGTGCCAGCAGCCCACGGACCGGGGAGCTGTTTTTT
17,few,TRBJ2-4,.,TRBV6-1,CASSERLIRGHKNIQYF,TGTGCCAGCAGTGAAAGGTTGATCAGGGGCCACAAAAACATTCAGTACTTC
14,many,TRBJ2-7,.,TRBV12-5,CASGLGPSSYEQYF,TGTGCTAGTGGTTTGGGACCTAGCTCCTACGAGCAGTACTTC
17,many,TRBJ2-1,TRBD2,TRBV5-4,CASSLTLAGGHFGEQFF,TGTGCCAGCAGCTTGACTCTAGCGGGAGGGCACTTTGGTGAGCAGTTCTTC
11,few,TRBJ2-2,.,TRBV6-1,CASTSGGELFF,TGTGCCAGCACCTCCGGTGGGGAGCTGTTTTTT
20,.,TRBJ2-2,TRBD2,TRBV24-1,CATSEPPFGLAGGDTGELFF,TGTGCCACCAGTGAGCCACCATTTGGACTAGCGGGAGGTGACACCGGGGAGCTGTTTTTT
14,many,TRBJ2-1,.,TRBV6-2/TRBV6-3,CASSSRVSGGEQFF,TGTGCCAGCAGTTCTAGAGTATCAGGCGGTGAGCAGTTCTTC
14,many,TRBJ1-1,.,TRBV7-9,CASSLAVKNTEAFF,TGTGCCAGCAGCTTAGCGGTGAAGAACACTGAAGCTTTCTTT
16,.,TRBJ1-5,.,TRBV20-1,CSARDKTRRHGQPQHF,TGCAGTGCTAGAGATAAAACGAGAAGGCACGGTCAGCCCCAGCATTTT
13,few,TRBJ2-2,.,TRBV27,CASSLRGTGELFF,TGTGCCAGCAGTTTACGGGGAACCGGGGAGCTGTTTTTT
14,medium-sized,TRBJ1-6,.,TRBV6-1,CASSPDTRVSPLHF,TGTGCCAGCAGTCCTGACACGCGAGTGTCACCCCTCCACTTT
14,.,TRBJ1-1,.,TRBV6-1,CASRTTNRAPEAFF,TGTGCCAGCAGAACAACCAACAGGGCCCCTGAAGCTTTCTTT
15,.,TRBJ1-2,TRBD1,TRBV11-1,CASSYGTGGLGGYAF,TGTGCAAGCAGTTACGGGACAGGGGGCCTCGGAGGCTACGCCTTC
13,.,TRBJ2-7,.,TRBV28,CASMVLSSYEQYF,TGTGCCAGCATGGTGCTGAGCTCCTACGAGCAGTACTTC